These 23 T cell receptor beta chains were all obtained from the same sample, sequenced in a study of blood T cell repertoires in COVID-19. Assay: immunoSEQ multiplex PCR; the TCRdb copy retains only in-frame clones and omits some. This sample has 95,000 to 100,000 clones; 85% occur once, and the top ten carry 1.5% to 2%. The sequenced material came from peripheral blood. Receptors were obtained from a woman in her sixties or seventies with active or convalescent COVID-19.

V is TRBV27 and J is TRBJ2-7; 12 bases fit TRBD2. This CDR3 is 16 amino acids long. Trimming at V came to 4 bases and at J to 3 bases, leaving 7 bases not matched to a gene. The germline CDR1 and CDR2 sequences are MNHEY and SMNVEV (reference sequence). DNA for the CDR3: TGTGCCAGCAGTTCAACTCTAGCGGGAGGGATCTACGAGCAGTACTTC. This codes for CASSSTLAGGIYEQYF.

J is TRBJ2-3 and V is TRBV2; weak D call: TRBD1 (5 bases). Germline assignment: CDR1 SNHLY and CDR2 FYNNEI. The CDR3 runs to 14 residues. Trimming stripped 3 bases from V and 3 bases from J, with 10 bases between. The DNA of the CDR3 is TGTGCCAGCAGTGAGCTGCAGGGTACAGATACGCAGTATTTT. It translates to CASSELQGTDTQYF.

V and J are TRBV5-1 and TRBJ2-7; 10 bases are a match to TRBD2. V lost 0 bases to trimming and J lost 4 bases; unmatched junction nucleotides: 4. This CDR3 has 15 amino acids. Germline CDR1 SGHRS, CDR2 YFSETQ. As DNA, the CDR3 is TGCGCCAGCAGCTTGGAACTAGCGGGGCTTTACGAGCAGTACTTC. This gives the protein CASSLELAGLYEQYF. Filled out from reference TRBV5-1 and TRBJ2-7, the complete variable domain reads KAGVTQTPRYLIKTRGQQVTLSCSPISGHRSVSWYQQTPGQGLQFLFEYFSETQRNKGNFPGRFSGRQFSNSRSEMNVSTLELGDSALYLCASSLELAGLYEQYFGPGTRLTVT.

This chain links TRBV5-5 with TRBJ2-2; the match to TRBD2 covers 13 bases. This CDR3 has 17 residues. Germline CDR1 SGHKS, CDR2 YYEKEE (reference sequence). V lost 4 bases to trimming and J lost 1 base; unmatched junction nucleotides: 4. Here the CDR3 reads CASSKGLAGLNTGELFF. DNA for the CDR3: TGTGCCAGCAGCAAGGGACTAGCGGGACTGAACACCGGGGAGCTGTTTTTT.

This chain links TRBV5-1 with TRBJ2-7; possibly TRBD1 for D (5 bases). The CDR3 has 14 amino acids. Germline CDR1 reads SGHRS; CDR2 reads YFSETQ. The V and J ends lost 1 base and 3 bases respectively, with 11 bases between them. The CDR3 DNA reads as TGCGCCAGCAGCTTGTCCCCGCAGGGCTACGAGCAGTACTTC. The encoded protein is CASSLSPQGYEQYF. The complete variable domain, with remaining parts taken from reference TRBV5-1 and TRBJ2-7, reads KAGVTQTPRYLIKTRGQQVTLSCSPISGHRSVSWYQQTPGQGLQFLFEYFSETQRNKGNFPGRFSGRQFSNSRSEMNVSTLELGDSALYLCASSLSPQGYEQYFGPGTRLTVT.

The chain couples TRBV27 to TRBJ2-1; a possible D gene is TRBD1 (6 bases). The V and J ends lost 5 bases and 6 bases respectively, with 14 bases between them. The CDR3 is 14 residues long. CDR1 is MNHEY, CDR2 SMNVEV, per germline (reference sequence). CDR3 bases: TGTGCCAGCAGTCCCGAGGGGGAAGGCAATGAGCAGTTCTTC. This translates into CASSPEGEGNEQFF.

This chain uses TRBV9 with TRBJ2-7; 11 bases are a match to TRBD1. The V segment lost 0 bases and the J segment 2 bases; nucleotides outside the gene matches: 4. The germline gives CDR1 SGDLS, CDR2 YYNGEE. There are 16 residues in the CDR3. The CDR3 loop reads CASSVGTGQGAYEQYF. The CDR3 DNA follows: TGTGCCAGCAGCGTAGGGACGGGACAGGGGGCCTACGAGCAGTACTTC.

Only a few counts were recorded for this clone. The chain has TRBV7-2 and TRBJ2-3; the D gene is possibly TRBD2 (6 bases). The CDR3 runs to 15 residues. V was trimmed by 5 bases and J by 3 bases, leaving 15 bases between them. Germline CDR1 and CDR2: SGHTA and FQGNSA. CDR3 DNA sequence: TGTGCCAGCAGCCCTAGGGGAGGCGGGACAGATACGCAGTATTTT. This sequence encodes CASSPRGGGTDTQYF.

V gene TRBV4-2 combines with J gene TRBJ1-4, with 9 bases lining up with TRBD1. Trimming at V came to 0 bases and at J to 8 bases, leaving 7 bases not matched to a gene. The CDR3 is 16 residues long. The germline CDR1 and CDR2 sequences are LGHNA and YNFKEQ. CDR3 region: CASSQDPGQGSEKLFF. DNA for the CDR3: TGTGCCAGCAGCCAAGACCCGGGACAGGGAAGCGAAAAACTGTTTTTT.

V is TRBV9 and J is TRBJ2-2, with D possibly matching TRBD2 (6 bases). The CDR3 length is 14 residues. Deletions cut 0 bases from V and 7 bases from J, with 10 bases between. Germline CDR1 and CDR2: SGDLS and YYNGEE. The CDR3 region is CASSVATGDGELFF. Here the CDR3 DNA reads TGTGCCAGCAGCGTAGCTACGGGGGACGGGGAGCTGTTTTTT. The entire variable domain, with the rest obtained from reference TRBV9 and TRBJ2-2, is as follows: DSGVTQTPKHLITATGQRVTLRCSPRSGDLSVYWYQQSLDQGLQFLIQYYNGEERAKGNILERFSAQQFPDLHSELNLSSLELGDSALYFCASSVATGDGELFFGEGSRLTVL.

The chain carries TRBV7-8 and TRBJ1-2; 10 bases map to TRBD1. The V gene end was trimmed by 3 bases and the J gene end by 8 bases; junction bases not matched to a gene: 6. This CDR3 spans 14 amino acids. The germline V gene encodes CDR1 SGHVS and CDR2 FQNEAQ. The CDR3 DNA reads TGTGCCAGCAGCTTTTTCGACAGGGGGCGAGGCTACACCTTC. It translates to CASSFFDRGRGYTF.

This chain uses TRBV30 with TRBJ1-1, with D possibly matching TRBD1 (5 bases). The CDR3 is 13 residues long. Trimming shortened V by 4 bases and J by 5 bases, and 14 bases separated the two germline ends. Germline-derived CDR1 and CDR2 are GTSNPN and SVGIG (reference sequence). The CDR3 nucleotides are TGTGCCTGGACCCATCGGGGGGGGACTGAAGCTTTCTTT. It yields the protein CAWTHRGGTEAFF.

The chain joins TRBV18 to TRBJ1-4; 7 nucleotides align to TRBD1. The V and J ends lost 3 bases and 4 bases, in that order; junction bases with no gene match: 8. Per the germline V gene, CDR1 is KGHSH and CDR2 is LQKENI. The CDR3 covers 16 residues. The CDR3 reads CASSPPSGQFNEKLFF. DNA of the CDR3: TGTGCCAGCTCACCGCCTTCGGGACAGTTTAATGAAAAACTGTTTTTT.

The chain recombines TRBV28 with TRBJ2-1, with 8 bases aligning to TRBD2. CDR3 length equals 15 residues. CDR1 is MDHEN and CDR2 is SYDVKM in the germline V gene. J gave up 0 bases and V 5 bases, and 3 bases lay outside the gene matches. CDR3 residues: CASSPSGSSYNEQFF. As DNA, the CDR3 is TGTGCCAGCAGTCCAAGCGGGAGCTCCTACAATGAGCAGTTCTTC.

This clone was observed once. An end of the junction does not agree with germline; a read error may underlie this. V usage is TRBV14 and J usage is TRBJ2-7, with TRBD2 as a possible D gene (5 bases). Germline lookup yields CDR1 SGHDN and CDR2 FVKESK. This CDR3 spans 12 amino acids. In DNA form, the CDR3 reads TGTGCCAGCAGCCCGGGCTGGGAGATGGCCTCCTTC. Protein product: CASSPGWEMASF.

This sequence joins TRBV15 and TRBJ1-1; D may be TRBD1 (5 bases). Deletions cut 0 bases from V and 7 bases from J, with 15 bases between. Germline CDR1 is LNHNV and CDR2 is YYDKDF (reference sequence). CDR3 length: 15 residues. The CDR3 nucleotides are TGTGCCACCAGCAGAGAAAAGAGCGGGACCGGTGAAGCTTTCTTT. This sequence encodes CATSREKSGTGEAFF.

The chain combines TRBV30 with TRBJ1-2; D unclear. Deletions cut 2 bases from V and 8 bases from J, with 15 bases between. The CDR3 runs to 13 residues. Per germline, CDR1 GTSNPN and CDR2 SVGIG (reference sequence). The CDR3 sequence: CAWSSRREGGYTF. The CDR3 DNA sequence: TGTGCCTGGAGTTCCCGACGGGAAGGGGGCTACACCTTC. Supplemented by reference TRBV30 and TRBJ1-2, the full variable domain reads SQTIHQWPATLVQPVGSPLSLECTVEGTSNPNLYWYRQAAGRGLQLLFYSVGIGQISSEVPQNLSASRPQDRQFILSSKKLLLSDSGFYLCAWSSRREGGYTFGSGTRLTVV.

The CDR3 loop reads CASSYRGTGNEKLFF. The CDR3 nucleotides read TGTGCCAGCAGCTACCGCGGGACAGGAAATGAAAAACTGTTTTTT. The chain employs TRBV5-6 and TRBJ1-4, with TRBD1 identical over 8 bases. CDR1 is SGHDT, CDR2 YYEEEE, per germline. This CDR3 is built from 15 residues. After removal of 3 bases from V and 5 bases from J, the junction contained 6 bases not matched to a gene. Using reference TRBV5-6 and TRBJ1-4 for the parts outside the CDR3, the full variable domain is DAGVTQSPTHLIKTRGQQVTLRCSPKSGHDTVSWYQQALGQGPQFIFQYYEEEERQRGNFPDRFSGHQFPNYSSELNVNALLLGDSALYLCASSYRGTGNEKLFFGSGTQLSVL.

This chain links TRBV5-1 with TRBJ2-1, with a possible D match to TRBD2 (6 bases). V was clipped by 4 bases and J by 7 bases, with 21 bases between them. This CDR3 contains 16 residues. Germline V gene data show CDR1 as SGHRS and CDR2 as YFSETQ. The CDR3: CASSETTREYGNEQFF. In DNA, the CDR3 is TGCGCCAGCAGCGAAACGACTAGGGAGTATGGGAATGAGCAGTTCTTC. The complete variable domain, with remaining parts taken from reference TRBV5-1 and TRBJ2-1, reads KAGVTQTPRYLIKTRGQQVTLSCSPISGHRSVSWYQQTPGQGLQFLFEYFSETQRNKGNFPGRFSGRQFSNSRSEMNVSTLELGDSALYLCASSETTREYGNEQFFGPGTRLTVL.

The genes are TRBV2 and TRBJ1-1, with 9 bases fitting TRBD1. CDR1 is SNHLY and CDR2 is FYNNEI in the germline V gene. The CDR3 totals 14 residues. V dropped 6 bases and J dropped 4; count of bases not matched to a gene: 6. CDR3 sequence reads: CASRVGTGSTEAFF. CDR3 sequence (DNA): TGTGCCAGCAGGGTCGGGACAGGGAGCACTGAAGCTTTCTTT. The complete variable domain, with remaining parts taken from reference TRBV2 and TRBJ1-1, reads EPEVTQTPSHQVTQMGQEVILRCVPISNHLYFYWYRQILGQKVEFLVSFYNNEISEKSEIFDDQFSVERPDGSNFTLKIRSTKLEDSAMYFCASRVGTGSTEAFFGQGTRLTVV.

The chain carries TRBV5-1 and TRBJ1-1; D call uncertain. Trimming removed 0 bases at V and 0 bases at J, with 6 bases between. Germline CDR1 and CDR2: SGHRS and YFSETQ. CDR3 length: 14 amino acids. DNA for the CDR3: TGCGCCAGCAGCTTGGGGAGTTTGAACACTGAAGCTTTCTTT. Translated, it gives CASSLGSLNTEAFF.

The V gene is TRBV6-5, the J gene TRBJ2-1; D call uncertain. This CDR3 comprises 12 residues. Germline CDR1 reads MNHEY; CDR2 reads SVGAGI. Trimming took off 4 bases at V and 6 bases at J, with 7 bases between the two ends. CDR3 sequence reads: CASSSNFNEQFF. CDR3 DNA: TGTGCCAGCAGTTCCAATTTCAATGAGCAGTTCTTC.

This sequence joins TRBV7-3 and TRBJ1-1, with D tentatively TRBD1 (5 bases). Germline lookup yields CDR1 SGHTA and CDR2 FQGTGA. V lost 2 bases and J lost 3, with 10 bases in between. The CDR3 is 14 amino acids. The CDR3 DNA is TGTGCCAGCAGCTTACAGGGAGGGGACACTGAAGCTTTCTTT. This encodes CASSLQGGDTEAFF.